The clone carrying this T cell receptor (beta chain) was seen more than once but under ten times. No antigen is known for it. This CDR3 spans 13 amino acids. The germline V and J ends were trimmed by 0 bases and 11 bases, with 13 bases remaining between them. Germline-derived CDR1 and CDR2 are MGHRA and YSYEKL. The data derive from a study of blood T cells in healthy people across ages. Study outcomes and limitations: Across the age range, TCR beta diversity per million T cells fell in a roughly linear way. PBMCs went unsorted, and a conclusive naive versus antigen-experienced comparison was therefore prevented. Aged donors had fewer naive CD4+ cells and lower diversity than long-lived donors.

A J-beta primer mix and a sample-barcoded 5' primer were used in a second PCR of about 7 to 12 cycles. In TCRdb, the 5' RACE reads were re-called with MiXCR into one record per CDR3 protein. This table has roughly 1.9 million distinct CDR3 sequences, roughly 43% appearing once. The TCR sequence derives from a human donor in good health. The sample was blood. The chain uses TRBV4-1 and TRBJ2-5; D is ambiguous. CDR3 DNA: TGCGCCAGCAGCCAAGATAGTGGGCGCAGGCAGTACTTC. It yields the protein CASSQDSGRRQYF.